This TCR beta chain comes out of a study of blood T cells in healthy people across ages. The germline V gene encodes CDR1 SGHRS and CDR2 YFSETQ. This CDR3 is 13 amino acids long. Trimming pared 4 bases from V and 5 bases from J, leaving 13 bases between. Together with a sample-barcoded 5' primer, a J-beta primer mix was included in a second PCR lasting roughly 6 to 12 cycles. One entry per CDR3 protein results from TCRdb running MiXCR on the 5' RACE reads. The sample gives about 1.6 million distinct CDR3 sequences, about 32% of which show up once; 11% is in the top ten. Sequenced: blood. The J gene is TRBJ2-7, the V gene TRBV5-1; D ambiguous. The sequence derives from a woman in her 30s in good health. In DNA, the CDR3 is TGCGCCAGCAGCAACGACAACCTGCACGAGCAGTACTTC. It codes for CASSNDNLHEQYF.